A single sample is the source of the 13 T cell receptor beta chains below, sequenced in a study of lymphopenia after photon versus proton radiotherapy. The method was immunoSEQ multiplex PCR; TCRdb's version includes in-frame clones alone and lacks a portion of them. The sample has tens of thousands of clones; approximately 83% are singletons. This specimen consisted of peripheral blood, obtained from a patient treated with photon-based radiotherapy. These receptors all stem from a man in his forties or fifties with gastric cancer.

There are a few counts of this clone. V gene TRBV7-2 combines with J gene TRBJ2-1; D is possibly TRBD2 (7 bases). The V and J ends lost 3 bases and 6 bases respectively, with 12 bases between them. The germline gives CDR1 SGHTA, CDR2 FQGNSA. The CDR3 totals 14 residues. CDR3 protein: CASSFPGGRNEQFF. The CDR3 nucleotides read TGTGCCAGCAGCTTCCCCGGGGGGCGCAATGAGCAGTTCTTC.

This rearrangement joins TRBV14 to TRBJ2-2; a weak D match, TRBD1 (6 bases). Germline V gene sequence: CDR1 SGHDN, CDR2 FVKESK. Trimming left V 2 bases short and J 7 bases short, with 14 bases between. The CDR3 extends over 15 amino acids. Here the CDR3 DNA reads TGTGCCAGCAGCCAAAGGTTTGGGGGCGGCGGGGAGCTGTTTTTT. Amino acid sequence: CASSQRFGGGGELFF. Complete variable domain (other parts from reference TRBV14 and TRBJ2-2): EAGVTQFPSHSVIEKGQTVTLRCDPISGHDNLYWYRRVMGKEIKFLLHFVKESKQDESGMPNNRFLAERTGGTYSTLKVQPAELEDSGVYFCASSQRFGGGGELFFGEGSRLTVL.

The chain links TRBV18 to TRBJ2-6; 8 positions agree with TRBD1. Germline-derived CDR1 and CDR2 are KGHSH and LQKENI. V lost 2 bases to trimming and J lost 0 bases; unmatched junction nucleotides: 12. The CDR3 is 20 residues long. The CDR3 protein is CASSPINRQGAYSGANVLTF. The CDR3 bases are TGTGCCAGCTCACCAATAAATCGCCAGGGGGCTTACTCTGGGGCCAACGTCCTGACTTTC.

V usage is TRBV30 and J usage is TRBJ1-1; 11 bases match TRBD1. This CDR3 contains 17 residues. Germline V gene data show CDR1 as GTSNPN and CDR2 as SVGIG (reference sequence). V lost 4 bases to trimming and J lost 1 base; unmatched junction nucleotides: 11. The CDR3 coding sequence is TGTGCCTGGACCCAACCCGGGACAGGGGGTTGGAACACTGAAGCTTTCTTT. Protein sequence: CAWTQPGTGGWNTEAFF.

The genes are TRBV18 and TRBJ2-5, with 10 positions matching TRBD2. Trimming cost V 3 bases and J 5 bases; bases outside gene matches: 3. The CDR3 sequence is 14 residues long. Germline assignment: CDR1 KGHSH and CDR2 LQKENI. The CDR3 region has the DNA TGTGCCAGCTCACCGACGACTAGCGGGGAGACCCAGTACTTC. It codes for CASSPTTSGETQYF.

The chain uses TRBV6-6 and TRBJ1-1, with a tentative D call TRBD1 (5 bases). The V gene's germline CDR1 is MNHNY and CDR2 SVGAGI (reference sequence). The CDR3 extends over 14 amino acids. V was clipped by 5 bases and J by 5 bases, with 15 bases between them. In DNA form, the CDR3 reads TGTGCCAGCAGTCCCCGTTCTGGGGGAACTGAAGCTTTCTTT. It codes for CASSPRSGGTEAFF.

The V call is TRBV9, the J call TRBJ2-5, with D uncertain. V was pared by 0 bases and J by 1 base, with 4 bases between. CDR3 size: 13 residues. Germline-derived CDR1 and CDR2 are SGDLS and YYNGEE. The CDR3 DNA sequence: TGTGCCAGCAGCGTAGTGGGCCAAGAGACCCAGTACTTC. Protein product: CASSVVGQETQYF.

The chain joins TRBV9 to TRBJ1-5; D is unclear. Germline V gene lookup returns CDR1 SGDLS and CDR2 YYNGEE. V lost 3 bases and J lost 7, with 11 bases in between. This CDR3 contains 13 residues. This chain's CDR3 is CASSASGLQPQHF. The CDR3, as DNA: TGTGCCAGCAGCGCCTCCGGATTGCAGCCCCAGCATTTT.

The genes are TRBV6-4 and TRBJ2-1; maybe TRBD2 (6 bases). CDR3 length: 13 residues. The V gene's germline CDR1 is MRHNA and CDR2 SNTAGT. CDR3 residues: CDATTSSYNEQFF. CDR3 nucleotide sequence: TGTGACGCTACGACTAGCTCCTACAATGAGCAGTTCTTC.

V usage is TRBV15 and J usage is TRBJ2-7; D unresolved. Per germline, CDR1 LNHNV and CDR2 YYDKDF (reference sequence). The CDR3 is 14 amino acids. Trimming stripped 5 bases from V and 3 bases from J, with 14 bases between. CDR3 in DNA: TGTGCCACCAGCTCCCGGTCCACCAACTACGAGCAGTACTTC. It codes for CATSSRSTNYEQYF.

The J gene is TRBJ1-6, the V gene TRBV18; D is unresolved. This CDR3 region has 13 residues. V was clipped by 3 bases and J by 5 bases, with 5 bases between them. The germline gives CDR1 KGHSH, CDR2 LQKENI. In DNA form, the CDR3 reads TGTGCCAGCTCACCGATGGATAATTCACCCCTCCACTTT. It translates to CASSPMDNSPLHF.

The chain carries TRBV5-1 and TRBJ2-5; TRBD2 matches 7 bases. The V gene's germline CDR1 is SGHRS and CDR2 YFSETQ. This CDR3 contains 15 residues. Unmatched junction bases numbered 4, after V lost 0 bases and J lost 2 bases. The CDR3 loop reads CASSLASGSQETQYF. The CDR3, as DNA: TGCGCCAGCAGCTTGGCTAGCGGTAGTCAAGAGACCCAGTACTTC.

The gene calls are TRBV18 and TRBJ2-5, with D perhaps TRBD2 (6 bases). CDR3 length equals 16 residues. The V end was cut by 1 base, the J end by 1 base, with 13 bases between. Germline V gene sequence: CDR1 KGHSH, CDR2 LQKENI. The DNA of the CDR3 is TGTGCCAGCTCACCACGGGACGTAGCGGCCCAAGAGACCCAGTACTTC. Translating it yields CASSPRDVAAQETQYF.